This paragraph reports one T cell receptor beta chain. In germline, CDR1 is DFQATT, CDR2 SNEGSKA (reference sequence). Trimming cost V 0 bases and J 4 bases; bases outside gene matches: 8. CDR3 length: 16 residues. The data derive from a study of T cells after yellow fever vaccination. 5'RACE template switching added a universal primer site and UMIs to TCR cDNA. TCRdb re-derived calls from the 5' RACE reads in MiXCR, one entry per CDR3 protein. Altogether roughly 500,000 distinct CDR3 sequences are present, approximately 21% being singletons, with the ten largest covering 13% to 15%. This chain joins TRBV20-1 and TRBJ2-2; TRBD2 agrees at 7 bases. The input for sequencing was PBMCs, taken 15 days after the yellow fever booster vaccination. The TCR originated in a man aged 25 to 40 who received the YFV17D yellow fever vaccine. As DNA, the CDR3 is TGCAGTGCTAGAGATCCTAGCGGTTTTTCCACCGGGGAGCTGTTTTTT. Protein sequence: CSARDPSGFSTGELFF.